The entry that follows covers one TCR beta chain sequence. As yet, its antigen is unknown. Germline V lookup: CDR1 MGHRA, CDR2 YSYEKL. With 1 base removed from V and 1 base from J, the gap between germline ends came to 7 bases. This CDR3 comprises 14 residues. These data come from a study of cytomegalovirus exposure and HLA in healthy donors. Study-level information: The Caucasian-associated ancestry cluster held 80% to 90% of over 350 genotyped donors.

Notes on the study in general: After further analysis at a later stage, around 17,000 TCR beta sequences were associated with HLA alleles at 0.05 false discovery rate. Several top significant clusters appeared, in a later analysis, to be linked to common viral pathogens. TCR beta chains associated with HLA were, in a later analysis, more clonally expanded than equally common others.

Primers included in the PCR were 60 Vbeta and 13 Jbeta primers. Libraries were prepared by immunoSEQ multiplex PCR; TCRdb keeps only in-frame clonotypes and omits some of them. Among 100,000 to 150,000 clones, 65% to 80% were seen once, and the ten largest hold 5.8%. This chain joins TRBV4-1 and TRBJ1-1; possible D gene TRBD1, 5 bases. Sequenced input: PBMCs. This sequence originates from a man between 18 and 35 years old in good health and CMV-seropositive. CDR3 coding DNA: TGCGCCAGCAGCCAAGTTAGGGGGAACACTGAAGCTTTCTTT. It is translated as CASSQVRGNTEAFF.